This entry concerns a single T cell receptor beta chain. Its target is not known. This sample includes further DNA sequences coding for the same CDR3. The data belong to a study of cytomegalovirus exposure and HLA in healthy donors. Findings of the study overall: Reportedly, cytomegalovirus status was diagnosed with high sensitivity and specificity. It was taken for granted in presence/absence analyses that sequencing depth across donors was roughly uniform. A later look showed TCR association rates differing by HLA locus, highest for DRB1 and lowest for HLA-C.

These donors, healthy bone marrow donors, were studied. A multiplex PCR was run with 60 Vbeta primers and 13 Jbeta primers. Measured with immunoSEQ multiplex PCR; TCRdb has only the in-frame clones, and not every one. The table shows some 190,000 clones, with roughly 87% occurring only once. This clonotype was obtained from a boy aged 2 to 10 in good health and CMV-seronegative. Material for sequencing was PBMCs.

In nucleotides, the CDR3 is TGCGCCAGCAGCTTGGGAGAATTTCTCCCGGATACGCAGTATTTT. Translation: CASSLGEFLPDTQYF. The genes are TRBV5-1 and TRBJ2-3; D gene uncertain. The length of the CDR3 is 15 residues. The V gene lost 0 bases and the J gene lost 6 bases, with 14 bases spanning the gap. The germline V gene has CDR1 SGHRS and CDR2 YFSETQ.